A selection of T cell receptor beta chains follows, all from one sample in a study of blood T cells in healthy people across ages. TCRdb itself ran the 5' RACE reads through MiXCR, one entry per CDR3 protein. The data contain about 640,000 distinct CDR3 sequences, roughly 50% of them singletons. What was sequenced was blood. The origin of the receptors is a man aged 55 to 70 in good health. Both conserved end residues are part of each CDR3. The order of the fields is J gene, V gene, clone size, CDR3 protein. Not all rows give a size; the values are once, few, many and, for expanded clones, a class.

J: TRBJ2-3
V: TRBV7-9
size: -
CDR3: CASSNAERGSLDTQYF

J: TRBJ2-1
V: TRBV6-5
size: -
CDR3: CASSHRGGEGADNEQFF

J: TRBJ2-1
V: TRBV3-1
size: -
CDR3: CASSQEGGEQFF

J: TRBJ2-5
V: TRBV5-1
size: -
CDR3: CASSLDGGALNEQYF

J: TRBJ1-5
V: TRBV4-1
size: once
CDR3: CASSHPQGQPQHF

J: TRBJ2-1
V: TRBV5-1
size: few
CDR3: CASSRGLAGAGGNEQFF

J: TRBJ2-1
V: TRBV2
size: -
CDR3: CASSEGGGYYNEQFF

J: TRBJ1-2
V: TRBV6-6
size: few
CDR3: CASTTGGQGRGGYTF

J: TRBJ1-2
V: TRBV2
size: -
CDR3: CASSEGTALSGYTF

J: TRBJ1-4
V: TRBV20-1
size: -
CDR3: CSARDSRSTNEKLFF

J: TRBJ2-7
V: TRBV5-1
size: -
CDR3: CASSPTRTSYEQYF

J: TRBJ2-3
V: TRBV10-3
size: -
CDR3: CAIMKPGSTDTQYF

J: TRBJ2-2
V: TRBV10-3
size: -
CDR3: CAISESNTGELFF

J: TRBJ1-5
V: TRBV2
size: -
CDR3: CASDGGSNQPQHF

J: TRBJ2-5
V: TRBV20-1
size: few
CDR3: CSARDSSGGAWETQYF